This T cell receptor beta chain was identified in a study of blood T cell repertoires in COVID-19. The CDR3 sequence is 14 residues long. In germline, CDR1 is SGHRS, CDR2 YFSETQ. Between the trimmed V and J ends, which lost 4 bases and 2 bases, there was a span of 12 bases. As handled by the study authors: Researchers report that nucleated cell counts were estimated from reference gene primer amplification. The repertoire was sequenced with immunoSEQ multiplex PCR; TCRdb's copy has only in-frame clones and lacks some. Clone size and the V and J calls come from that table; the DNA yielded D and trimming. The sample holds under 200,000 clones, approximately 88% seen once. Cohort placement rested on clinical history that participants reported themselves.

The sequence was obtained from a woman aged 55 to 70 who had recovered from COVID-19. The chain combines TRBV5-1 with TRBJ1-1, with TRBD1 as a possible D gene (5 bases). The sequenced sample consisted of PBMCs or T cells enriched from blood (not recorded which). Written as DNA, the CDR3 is TGCGCCAGCAGCGGGGGACTCACAAACACTGAAGCTTTCTTT. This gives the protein CASSGGLTNTEAFF.